Shown below are 13 T cell receptor beta chains from a single sample sequenced in a study of T cell clonotyping in hematopoietic cell transplantation. Using immunoSEQ multiplex PCR, the repertoire was profiled, and TCRdb retains in-frame clones only, with some absent. In the table there are around 5,000 clones, around 77% of which are singletons. Source: PBMCs, taken 100 days after allogeneic stem cell transplant. All receptors come from a female patient in her forties or fifties who had an allogeneic stem cell transplant, so the T cells may come from the graft donor. Some clones in this sample may be carry-over from other donors' samples.

The chain links TRBV28 to TRBJ2-7; D possibly corresponds to TRBD2 (6 bases). Trimming removed 3 bases at V and 6 bases at J, with 18 bases between. The CDR3 sequence is 15 residues long. The germline V gene encodes CDR1 MDHEN and CDR2 SYDVKM. The DNA of the CDR3 is TGTGCCAGCAGTTTTGGTGGGAGGACCGGTGGCGAGCAGTACTTC. Translation gives CASSFGGRTGGEQYF.

The V and J genes are TRBV14 and TRBJ2-1, with 11 bases lining up with TRBD2. Trimming took 3 bases from V and 5 from J; bases not matched to a gene: 6. Germline V lookup: CDR1 SGHDN, CDR2 FVKESK. CDR3 length: 16 amino acids. CDR3 loop: CASSHWGTSGNNEQFF. The CDR3 DNA sequence: TGTGCCAGCAGCCATTGGGGGACTAGCGGAAACAATGAGCAGTTCTTC.

The sample holds a few counts of this clone. The chain recombines TRBV2 with TRBJ2-1; no definite D call. Looked up from germline, CDR1 is SNHLY and CDR2 is FYNNEI. CDR3 size: 11 residues. Trimming removed 7 bases at V and 10 bases at J, with 11 bases between. The CDR3 DNA reads as TGTGCCAGCAAGTTAGAAGGGGAGCAGTTCTTC. Translation gives CASKLEGEQFF.

The chain carries TRBV27 and TRBJ2-7; 8 bases match TRBD1. From germline, CDR1 is MNHEY and CDR2 SMNVEV (reference sequence). V trimming: 6 bases; J trimming: 6 bases; junction bases outside the gene matches: 4. The CDR3 length is 12 residues. CDR3 loop: CASSRTGSEQYF. As DNA, the CDR3 is TGTGCCAGCAGCCGGACAGGGTCCGAGCAGTACTTC.

This clone was observed once. J is TRBJ2-5 and V is TRBV19, with a possible D match to TRBD2 (5 bases). Germline assignment: CDR1 LNHDA and CDR2 SQIVND (reference sequence). This CDR3 is built from 14 residues. Trimming removed 3 bases at V and 9 bases at J, with 17 bases between. The CDR3 nucleotides read TGTGCCAGTAGTATGAGGGTCGGTGAGAGGGCCCAGTACTTC. It encodes CASSMRVGERAQYF.

V is TRBV28 and J is TRBJ2-2; 11 bases fit TRBD2. With V trimmed by 5 bases and J by 5 bases, 7 bases remained unmatched. The CDR3 has 16 amino acids. CDR1 is MDHEN, CDR2 SYDVKM, per germline. The CDR3 region is CASSQLAGGRTGELFF. The CDR3 coding sequence is TGTGCCAGCAGTCAATTAGCGGGAGGGCGAACCGGGGAGCTGTTTTTT.

V gene TRBV11-2 combines with J gene TRBJ2-7; D is uncertain. Trimming stripped 5 bases from V and 2 bases from J, with 16 bases between. Germline V gene lookup returns CDR1 SGHAT and CDR2 FQNNGV. The CDR3 loop spans 15 amino acids. The CDR3 loop reads CASSQAGVGPYEQYF. The CDR3 nucleotides are TGTGCCAGCAGCCAGGCCGGAGTCGGTCCCTACGAGCAGTACTTC.

The chain links TRBV4-1 to TRBJ1-3; 7 bases are a match to TRBD1. Trimming took 4 bases from V and 0 from J; bases not matched to a gene: 6. The CDR3 has 16 amino acids. The germline gives CDR1 MGHRA, CDR2 YSYEKL. CDR3 nucleotide sequence: TGCGCCAGCAGCCTAGGACAGGTCGGCTCTGGAAACACCATATATTTT. Encoded protein: CASSLGQVGSGNTIYF.

The V call is TRBV15, the J call TRBJ2-3; D may be TRBD1 (7 bases). The CDR3 extends over 13 amino acids. Trimming took 3 bases from V and 14 from J, leaving 18 bases between them. Germline V CDR1 and CDR2: LNHNV, YYDKDF (reference sequence). DNA of the CDR3: TGTGCCACCAGCAGCGGAGGGGGCAGTTTTTGGTATTTT. The encoded protein is CATSSGGGSFWYF.

Judged by abundance, this clone is large. The chain uses TRBV6-6 and TRBJ2-2; maybe TRBD1 (6 bases). This CDR3 is built from 13 residues. Trimming cost V 6 bases and J 4 bases, with 9 bases left between them. Germline values: CDR1 MNHNY, CDR2 SVGAGI (reference sequence). CDR3 sequence reads: CASRTGSTGELFF. CDR3 bases: TGTGCCAGCAGAACAGGGTCCACCGGGGAGCTGTTTTTT.

The V call is TRBV5-5, the J call TRBJ1-2; 7 nucleotides align to TRBD1. CDR1 is SGHKS, CDR2 YYEKEE, per germline (reference sequence). This CDR3 contains 15 residues. J lost 1 base, V lost 4 bases, and 7 bases had no gene match. The CDR3 sequence is CASSPGQAVNYGYTF. For the CDR3, the DNA is TGTGCCAGCAGCCCCGGACAGGCTGTTAACTATGGCTACACCTTC.

This rearrangement joins TRBV28 to TRBJ2-5, with D tentatively TRBD2 (6 bases). This CDR3 spans 14 amino acids. Germline CDR1 MDHEN, CDR2 SYDVKM. V was clipped by 7 bases and J by 5 bases, with 17 bases between them. CDR3 region: CASTRGWGVETQYF. The CDR3 DNA sequence: TGTGCCAGCACCCGGGGGTGGGGGGTGGAGACCCAGTACTTC. The full variable domain, rest sourced from reference TRBV28 and TRBJ2-5, is DVKVTQSSRYLVKRTGEKVFLECVQDMDHENMFWYRQDPGLGLRLIYFSYDVKMKEKGDIPEGYSVSREKKERFSLILESASTNQTSMYLCASTRGWGVETQYFGPGTRLLVL.

CDR3 residues: CASKPQMDTGELFF. The CDR3 DNA is TGCGCCAGCAAGCCCCAAATGGACACCGGGGAGCTGTTTTTT. The V call is TRBV5-1, the J call TRBJ2-2; D is unclear. Per germline, CDR1 SGHRS and CDR2 YFSETQ. The V gene lost 6 bases and the J gene lost 3 bases, with 12 bases spanning the gap. The CDR3 has 14 residues.